A selection of T cell receptor beta chains follows, all from one sample in a study of identifying expanded T cells in peripheral blood. Some clones are missing from TCRdb's copy, which holds only in-frame ones; the method was immunoSEQ multiplex PCR. The sample includes about 110,000 clones, about 87% of them seen just once. Source material: blood. The source is a person between 18 and 75 years old in good health. Both conserved end residues are part of each CDR3. D genes are given only for firm matches. Size values are once, few and many counts, or a class for expanded clones, and some rows have none.

v_gene,abundance,j_gene,d_gene,CDR3nt,CDR3aa
TRBV14,.,TRBJ1-1,.,TGTGCCAGCAGCCAAGGATATGTGACTGAAGCTTTCTTT,CASSQGYVTEAFF
TRBV21-1,.,TRBJ1-5,.,TGTGCCAGCAGGCGCAGTAAGAGCAATCAGCCCCAGCATTTT,CASRRSKSNQPQHF
TRBV6-5,few,TRBJ1-5,.,TGTGCCAGCAGTTATTCGGGCGCTGGTCAGCCCCAGCATTTT,CASSYSGAGQPQHF
TRBV7-2,.,TRBJ2-2,TRBD2,TGTGCCAGCAGCTCCTTAGCGGGAGGTAACACCGGGGAGCTGTTTTTT,CASSSLAGGNTGELFF
TRBV27,once,TRBJ2-7,.,TGTGCCAGCAGTTTAGTCTCCGGGAATTACGAGCAGTACTTC,CASSLVSGNYEQYF
TRBV2,.,TRBJ2-5,TRBD2,TGTGCCAACAGCCGGGAGGCAGAGACCCAGTACTTC,CANSREAETQYF
TRBV28,.,TRBJ2-7,TRBD1,TGTGCCAGCTGGTCCCGGGACAGTGGGGGCGAGCAGTACTTC,CASWSRDSGGEQYF
TRBV6-1,few,TRBJ2-7,.,TGTGCCAGCAGTGATCAGGGATCCTACGAGCAGTACTTC,CASSDQGSYEQYF
TRBV10-2,.,TRBJ2-1,TRBD1,TGCGCCAGCAGTGTAAGGACAGGGGCGAACAATGAGCAGTTCTTC,CASSVRTGANNEQFF
TRBV28,.,TRBJ1-1,.,TGTGCCAGCAGTTCCCCACCCGGGGGGAACACTGAAGCTTTCTTT,CASSSPPGGNTEAFF
TRBV21-1,.,TRBJ1-5,.,TGTGCCAGCAGCAAAGCGGCAGGGACGGTCAATCAGCCCCAGCATTTT,CASSKAAGTVNQPQHF
TRBV5-1,.,TRBJ2-5,TRBD2,TGCGCCAGCAGCTTACTAGCGGGCCACCAAGAGACCCAGTACTTC,CASSLLAGHQETQYF
TRBV6-1,.,TRBJ2-5,.,TGTGCCAGCAGTGACGCAGGGCGGCAAGAGACCCAGTACTTC,CASSDAGRQETQYF
TRBV25-1,.,TRBJ2-5,.,TGTGCCAGCAACGATGGGCTCCTCGGAGAGACCCAGTACTTC,CASNDGLLGETQYF
TRBV6-5,few,TRBJ1-2,TRBD1,TGTGCCAGCAGGGGACAGGGTGGCGGCTACACCTTC,CASRGQGGGYTF
TRBV14,.,TRBJ1-3,.,TGTGCCAGCAGCCAATACCGCTCTGGAAACACCATATATTTT,CASSQYRSGNTIYF
TRBV11-2,.,TRBJ2-5,.,TGTGCCAGCAGCTTGCTAGATCGAAAGACCCAGTACTTC,CASSLLDRKTQYF
TRBV5-1,.,TRBJ2-5,.,TGCGCCAGCAGCTTGGGACAGACTAAAGAGACCCAGTACTTC,CASSLGQTKETQYF
TRBV28,.,TRBJ2-2,.,TGTGCCACTTGGACAGAAAACACCGGGGAGCTGTTTTTT,CATWTENTGELFF
TRBV5-1,.,TRBJ2-7,.,TGCGCCAGCAGCCTGGCGGGGACCGATGAGCAGTACTTC,CASSLAGTDEQYF
TRBV7-2,once,TRBJ2-6,.,TGTGCCAGCAGCCAGACCGGGGCGTTAGTATTGTCTGGGGCCAACGTCCTGACTTTC,CASSQTGALVLSGANVLTF
TRBV6-5,.,TRBJ2-7,TRBD2,TGTGCCAGCAGTTACTCAGGGACTAGCGGACCCTACGAGCAGTACTTC,CASSYSGTSGPYEQYF
TRBV7-3,.,TRBJ2-1,.,TGTGCCAGCAGCTTAGGTGGTGAGCAGTTCTTC,CASSLGGEQFF
TRBV4-1,once,TRBJ2-1,TRBD1,TGCGCCAGCAGCCAAGGGAGTACAGGGGGCACCTACAATGAGCAGTTCTTC,CASSQGSTGGTYNEQFF
TRBV10-3,.,TRBJ1-2,.,TGTGCCATCAGTGAGTCGAGGGGCCGGGACTATGGCTACACCTTC,CAISESRGRDYGYTF
TRBV6-6,.,TRBJ1-1,TRBD1,TGTGCCAGCAGTTACCTTGGACAGGGAGACTCTGAAGCTTTCTTT,CASSYLGQGDSEAFF
TRBV7-2,.,TRBJ1-2,.,TGTGCCAGCAGCTTAGCCAGGGATGGAGGCTACACCTTC,CASSLARDGGYTF
TRBV5-1,.,TRBJ2-2,.,TGCGCCAGCAGCCAGGAGGGTAGCAGAACCGGGGAGCTGTTTTTT,CASSQEGSRTGELFF
TRBV7-9,.,TRBJ2-5,.,TGTGCCAGCAGCAGAGACGTACTCCAAGAGACCCAGTACTTC,CASSRDVLQETQYF
TRBV13,.,TRBJ2-7,TRBD2,TGTGCCAGCAGCTTAGTCGGGGGGGAAGAGCAGTACTTC,CASSLVGGEEQYF
TRBV11-2,.,TRBJ2-1,.,TGTGCCAGCAAGATCAGGGCTCTATCCAATGAGCAGTTCTTC,CASKIRALSNEQFF
TRBV5-4,.,TRBJ2-3,.,TGTGCCAGCAGCTCCGTGGCGACGGATACGCAGTATTTT,CASSSVATDTQYF
TRBV5-4,.,TRBJ2-5,.,TGTGCCAGCAGCTTGGTTAGGGAAGAGACCCAGTACTTC,CASSLVREETQYF
TRBV15,.,TRBJ2-1,TRBD1,TGTGCCACCAGCGGGCGGGCAGGGGGCTACAATGAGCAGTTCTTC,CATSGRAGGYNEQFF
TRBV7-9,.,TRBJ2-2,TRBD1,TGTGCCAGCACCCCCGGGGACAGTCTAGCCACCGGGGAGCTGTTTTTT,CASTPGDSLATGELFF
TRBV5-1,.,TRBJ2-2,.,TGCGCCAGCAGCTCTGGGACATCGGCCGGGGAGCTGTTTTTT,CASSSGTSAGELFF
TRBV5-4,.,TRBJ2-1,.,TGTGCCAGCAGCTTAATCAGCGGCTTACTCAATGAGCAGTTCTTC,CASSLISGLLNEQFF
TRBV28,once,TRBJ2-7,TRBD2,TGTGCCAGCAGTTTGTATAGCGGGAGGCCTGGCGAGCAGTACTTC,CASSLYSGRPGEQYF
TRBV7-9,.,TRBJ1-1,.,TGTGCCAGCAGCTTAGCGCTGACGAGGTCGAGTGAAGCTTTCTTT,CASSLALTRSSEAFF
TRBV20-1,.,TRBJ2-7,.,TGCAGTGCTAGAATGGGGGTCGAGCAGTACTTC,CSARMGVEQYF
TRBV28,.,TRBJ2-5,TRBD1,TGTGCCAGCAGTTTAGGAGGGACAGGGGGAGAGACCCAGTACTTC,CASSLGGTGGETQYF
TRBV4-2,.,TRBJ1-4,TRBD1,TGTGCCAGCAGCCCGGGACAGATAAATGAAAAACTGTTTTTT,CASSPGQINEKLFF
TRBV5-4,.,TRBJ1-2,TRBD1,TGTGCCAGCAGCGGGACAGATCAGAGGAACACCTTC,CASSGTDQRNTF
TRBV5-1,.,TRBJ2-3,TRBD2,TGCGCCAGCAGCTTGAGGGCTAGCGGACGCACAGATACGCAGTATTTT,CASSLRASGRTDTQYF
TRBV4-1,.,TRBJ2-1,TRBD2,TGCGCCAGCAGCCAAGTACTAGCGGCATACAATGAGCAGTTCTTC,CASSQVLAAYNEQFF
TRBV7-2,.,TRBJ2-6,.,TGTGCCAGCAGCTCAGGGTCGACCGGGGCCAACGTCCTGACTTTC,CASSSGSTGANVLTF
TRBV4-1,.,TRBJ2-4,TRBD2,TGCGCCAGCACCCCTTTAGGGACTAAGAACATTCAGTACTTC,CASTPLGTKNIQYF
TRBV7-8,few,TRBJ1-5,.,TGTGCCAGCAGCAAACCCGGGGCAGGGGTAAATCAGCCCCAGCATTTT,CASSKPGAGVNQPQHF
TRBV27,.,TRBJ2-7,.,TGTGCCAGCAGCCCCCGGGACACGAGCTCCTACGAGCAGTACTTC,CASSPRDTSSYEQYF
TRBV4-1,.,TRBJ2-5,TRBD1,TGCGCCAGCAGCACAGGGGGGACGGAGACCCAGTACTTC,CASSTGGTETQYF
TRBV7-9,.,TRBJ1-5,.,TGTGCCAGCAGCTTAGACGTGGGGCCCAATCAGCCCCAGCATTTT,CASSLDVGPNQPQHF
TRBV14,.,TRBJ1-3,.,TGTGCCAGCAGAGAAAGCTCTGGAAACACCATATATTTT,CASRESSGNTIYF